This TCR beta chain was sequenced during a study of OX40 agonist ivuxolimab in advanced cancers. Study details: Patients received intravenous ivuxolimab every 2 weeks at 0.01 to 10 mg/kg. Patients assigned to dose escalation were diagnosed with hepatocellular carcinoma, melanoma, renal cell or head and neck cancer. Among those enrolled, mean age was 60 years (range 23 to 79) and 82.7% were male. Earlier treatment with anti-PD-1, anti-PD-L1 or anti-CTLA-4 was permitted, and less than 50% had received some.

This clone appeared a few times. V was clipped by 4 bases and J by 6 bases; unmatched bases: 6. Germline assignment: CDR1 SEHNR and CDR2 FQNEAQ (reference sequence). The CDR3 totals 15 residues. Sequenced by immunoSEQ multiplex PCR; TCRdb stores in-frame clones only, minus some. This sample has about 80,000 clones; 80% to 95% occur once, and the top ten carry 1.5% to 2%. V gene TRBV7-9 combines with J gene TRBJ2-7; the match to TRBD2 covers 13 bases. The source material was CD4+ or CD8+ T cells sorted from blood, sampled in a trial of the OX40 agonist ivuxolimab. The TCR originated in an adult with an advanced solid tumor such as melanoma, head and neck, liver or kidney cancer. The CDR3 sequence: CASSSRTSGGSEQYF. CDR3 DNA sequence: TGTGCCAGCAGCTCCCGGACTAGCGGGGGCAGCGAGCAGTACTTC.